Detailed here is one TCR beta chain. Its target is not known. Because it lacks the conserved phenylalanine or tryptophan at the end, this CDR3 is likely a read error. Study-level points and caveats: Tumor memory CD4+ T cell TCR gene usage was found to cluster with blood and lymph node memory CD4+ cells and with lymph node naive CD4+ cells. The larger cohort examined one V-J beta rearrangement, not whole repertoires.

TCRdb independently ran MiXCR on the 5' RACE reads; one entry per CDR3 protein. The sample yields about 50,000 distinct CDR3 sequences, roughly 30% seen once. The CDR3 runs to 14 residues. J gave up 3 bases and V 5 bases, and 4 bases lay outside the gene matches. The material sequenced was naive CD4+ T cells sorted from blood. Described subset: naive CD4+ T cells, CD4+CD45RA+CD25-. The clonotype was recovered from a female donor with breast cancer. The J gene is TRBJ1-5, the V gene TRBV12-3 or TRBV12-4, with 7 positions matching TRBD1. The CDR3 region is CASSRDRLNQPQHL. In DNA form, the CDR3 reads TGTGCCAGCAGTCGGGACAGACTCAATCAGCCCCAGCATTTA.